This entry features one T cell receptor (beta chain) sequence. Data came from immunoSEQ multiplex PCR; TCRdb stores just in-frame clones and leaves some out. The sample lists about 250,000 clones; over 75% were seen once. Between the trimmed V and J ends, which lost 4 bases and 4 bases, there was a span of 8 bases. The CDR3 loop spans 13 amino acids. Germline loops: CDR1 SGDLS, CDR2 YYNGEE. This entry comes from a study of control samples from healthy donors and cancer patients. The sample was PBMCs. The TCR sequence derives from a woman aged 55-70 years with lung cancer. The J gene is TRBJ2-2, the V gene TRBV9; no firm D call. CDR3 protein: CASSTQVTGELFF. CDR3 coding DNA: TGTGCCAGCAGCACCCAAGTCACCGGGGAGCTGTTTTTT.